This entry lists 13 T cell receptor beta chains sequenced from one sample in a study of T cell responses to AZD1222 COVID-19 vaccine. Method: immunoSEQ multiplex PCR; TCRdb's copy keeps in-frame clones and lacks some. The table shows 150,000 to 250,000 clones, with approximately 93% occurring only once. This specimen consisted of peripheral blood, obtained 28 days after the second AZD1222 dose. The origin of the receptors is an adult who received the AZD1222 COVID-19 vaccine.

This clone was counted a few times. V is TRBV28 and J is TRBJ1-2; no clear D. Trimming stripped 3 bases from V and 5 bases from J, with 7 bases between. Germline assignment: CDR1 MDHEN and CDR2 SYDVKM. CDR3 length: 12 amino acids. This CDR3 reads CASSLPPYGYTF. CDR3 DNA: TGTGCCAGCAGTTTGCCCCCTTATGGCTACACCTTC.

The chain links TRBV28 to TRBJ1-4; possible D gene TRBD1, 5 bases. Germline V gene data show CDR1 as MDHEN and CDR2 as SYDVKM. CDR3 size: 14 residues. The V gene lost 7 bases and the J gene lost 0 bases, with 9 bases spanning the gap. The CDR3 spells CASKKGSTNEKLFF. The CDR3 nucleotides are TGTGCCAGCAAAAAGGGGTCAACTAATGAAAAACTGTTTTTT. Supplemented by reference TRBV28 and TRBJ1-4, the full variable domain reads DVKVTQSSRYLVKRTGEKVFLECVQDMDHENMFWYRQDPGLGLRLIYFSYDVKMKEKGDIPEGYSVSREKKERFSLILESASTNQTSMYLCASKKGSTNEKLFFGSGTQLSVL.

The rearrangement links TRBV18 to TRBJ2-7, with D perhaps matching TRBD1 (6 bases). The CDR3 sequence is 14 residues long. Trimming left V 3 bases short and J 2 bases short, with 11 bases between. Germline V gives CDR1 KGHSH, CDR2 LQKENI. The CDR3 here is CASSPGTLTYEQYF. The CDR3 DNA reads TGTGCCAGCTCACCCGGGACACTCACCTACGAGCAGTACTTC.

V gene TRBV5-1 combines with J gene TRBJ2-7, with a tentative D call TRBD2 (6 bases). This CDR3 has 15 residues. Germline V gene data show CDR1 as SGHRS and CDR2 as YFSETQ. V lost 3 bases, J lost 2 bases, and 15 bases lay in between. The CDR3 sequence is CASSSGGAGAYEQYF. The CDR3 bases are TGCGCCAGCAGCTCCGGGGGAGCGGGCGCCTACGAGCAGTACTTC. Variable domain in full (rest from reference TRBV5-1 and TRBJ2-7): KAGVTQTPRYLIKTRGQQVTLSCSPISGHRSVSWYQQTPGQGLQFLFEYFSETQRNKGNFPGRFSGRQFSNSRSEMNVSTLELGDSALYLCASSSGGAGAYEQYFGPGTRLTVT.

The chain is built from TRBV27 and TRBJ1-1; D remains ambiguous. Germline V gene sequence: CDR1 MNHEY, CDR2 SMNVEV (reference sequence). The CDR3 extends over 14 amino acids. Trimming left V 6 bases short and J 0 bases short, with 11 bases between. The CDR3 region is CASSPWAVNTEAFF. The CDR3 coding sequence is TGTGCCAGCAGCCCCTGGGCGGTGAACACTGAAGCTTTCTTT.

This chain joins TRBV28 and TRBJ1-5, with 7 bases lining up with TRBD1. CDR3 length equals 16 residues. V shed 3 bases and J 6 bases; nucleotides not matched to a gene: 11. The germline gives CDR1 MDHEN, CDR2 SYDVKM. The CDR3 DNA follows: TGTGCCAGCAGTTTTAGGCTCGACAGGGATGGTCAGCCCCAGCATTTT. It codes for CASSFRLDRDGQPQHF.

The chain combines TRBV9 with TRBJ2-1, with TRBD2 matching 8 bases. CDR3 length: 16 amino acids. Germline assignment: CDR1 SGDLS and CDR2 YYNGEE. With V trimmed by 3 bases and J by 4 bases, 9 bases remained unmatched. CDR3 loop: CASSAETSGPYNEQFF. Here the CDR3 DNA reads TGTGCCAGCAGCGCAGAAACTAGCGGCCCATACAATGAGCAGTTCTTC.

The DNA of the CDR3 is TGTGCCAGCAGCTGGGGGGCAACTAATGAAAAACTGTTTTTT. Residues: CASSWGATNEKLFF. The gene calls are TRBV13 and TRBJ1-4; D might be TRBD1 (5 bases). This CDR3 region has 14 residues. Germline values: CDR1 PRHDT, CDR2 FYEKMQ (reference sequence). Trimming pared 4 bases from V and 0 bases from J, leaving 6 bases between.

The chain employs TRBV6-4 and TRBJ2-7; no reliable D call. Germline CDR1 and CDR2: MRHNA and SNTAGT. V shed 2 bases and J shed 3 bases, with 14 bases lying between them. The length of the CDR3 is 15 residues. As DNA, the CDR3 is TGTGCCAGCAGTGACCGTGAGGCCCTATACTACGAGCAGTACTTC. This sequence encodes CASSDREALYYEQYF.

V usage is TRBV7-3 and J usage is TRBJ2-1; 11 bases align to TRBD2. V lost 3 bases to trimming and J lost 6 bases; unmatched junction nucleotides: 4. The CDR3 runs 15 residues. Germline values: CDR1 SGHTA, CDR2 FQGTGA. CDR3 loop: CASSLIGTSGNEQFF. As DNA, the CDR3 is TGTGCCAGCAGCTTGATTGGGACTAGCGGCAATGAGCAGTTCTTC.

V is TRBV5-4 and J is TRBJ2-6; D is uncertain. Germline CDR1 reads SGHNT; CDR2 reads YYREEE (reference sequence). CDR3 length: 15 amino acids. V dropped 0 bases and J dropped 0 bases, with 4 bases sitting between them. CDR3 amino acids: CASSLEPSGANVLTF. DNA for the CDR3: TGTGCCAGCAGCTTGGAGCCCTCTGGGGCCAACGTCCTGACTTTC.

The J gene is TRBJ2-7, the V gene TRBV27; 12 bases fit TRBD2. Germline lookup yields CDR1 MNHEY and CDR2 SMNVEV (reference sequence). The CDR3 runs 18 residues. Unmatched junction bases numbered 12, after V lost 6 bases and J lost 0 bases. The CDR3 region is CASRRPRTSGTSSYEQYF. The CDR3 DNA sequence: TGTGCCAGCAGAAGGCCCCGGACTAGCGGGACAAGCTCCTACGAGCAGTACTTC.

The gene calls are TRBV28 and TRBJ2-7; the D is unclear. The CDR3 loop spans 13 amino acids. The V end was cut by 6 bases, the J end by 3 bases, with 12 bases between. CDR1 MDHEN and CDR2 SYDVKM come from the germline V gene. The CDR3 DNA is TGTGCCAGCAGCCCTCCCAGGCTCTACGAGCAGTACTTC. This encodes CASSPPRLYEQYF.